The 15 T cell receptor beta chains reported below all come from one sample, sequenced in a study of control samples from healthy donors and cancer patients. Data came from immunoSEQ multiplex PCR; TCRdb stores just in-frame clones and leaves some out. The repertoire holds over 150,000 clones, with 94% as singletons. The sequencing sample was made of blood. The receptors were gathered from a woman aged 18-30 years in good health.

The chain employs TRBV27 and TRBJ1-1; 9 bases line up with TRBD1. The ends lost 6 bases at V and 5 bases at J; junction bases unmatched: 10. The germline V gene has CDR1 MNHEY and CDR2 SMNVEV (reference sequence). The CDR3 spans 15 residues. As DNA, the CDR3 is TGTGCCAGCAGCACCCCGGGACAGGGAATTACTGAAGCTTTCTTT. Translated: CASSTPGQGITEAFF.

The chain recombines TRBV6-5 with TRBJ1-5; D is undetermined. The CDR3 has 12 residues. The germline CDR1 and CDR2 sequences are MNHEY and SVGAGI. V lost 8 bases and J 4 bases, leaving 9 bases between the germline ends. The CDR3 DNA reads as TGTGCCAGCGGGGAAATTAATCAGCCCCAGCATTTT. Protein: CASGEINQPQHF.

The DNA for the CDR3 is TGCGCCAGCAGCCCCTCCACACCGACCACTGGCTACACCTTC. This sequence encodes CASSPSTPTTGYTF. The chain combines TRBV5-1 with TRBJ1-2; the D is unclear. The CDR3 extends over 14 amino acids. Looked up from germline, CDR1 is SGHRS and CDR2 is YFSETQ. Trimming removed 4 bases at V and 7 bases at J, with 17 bases between.

V and J are TRBV10-3 and TRBJ2-1; no firm D call. The germline V gene has CDR1 ENHRY and CDR2 SYGVKD. V lost 9 bases and J 0 bases, leaving 9 bases between the germline ends. This CDR3 spans 13 amino acids. As DNA, the CDR3 is TGTGCCATGGCGGCGGACTCCTACAATGAGCAGTTCTTC. This codes for CAMAADSYNEQFF.

The chain carries TRBV10-3 and TRBJ2-7, with 15 bases fitting TRBD2. Losses at the gene ends were 6 bases for V and 4 bases for J; bases not matched to a gene: 4. The germline gives CDR1 ENHRY, CDR2 SYGVKD. The CDR3 loop spans 15 amino acids. The CDR3, as DNA: TGTGCCATCAGCAATGGACTAGCGGGAGGGTACGAGCAGTACTTC. It is translated as CAISNGLAGGYEQYF.

The chain couples TRBV5-4 to TRBJ2-5; weak D call: TRBD1 (6 bases). The germline V gene encodes CDR1 SGHNT and CDR2 YYREEE (reference sequence). The CDR3 consists of 13 residues. V was shortened by 1 base and J by 5 bases, with 9 bases between the two germline ends. As DNA, the CDR3 is TGTGCCAGCAGCTTGAGGCAGGGGGAGACCCAGTACTTC. The encoded protein is CASSLRQGETQYF.

The chain links TRBV3-1 (or the pseudogene TRBV3-2) to TRBJ1-2; the D is unclear. The V end lost 0 bases, the J end lost 5 bases, and 10 bases lay between the germline ends. The CDR3 is 14 amino acids. The germline CDR1 and CDR2 sequences are LGHDT and YNNKEL (reference sequence). The CDR3 sequence is CASSQDPGYYGYTF. CDR3 DNA: TGTGCCAGCAGCCAAGATCCGGGGTATTATGGCTACACCTTC.

The chain employs TRBV4-3 and TRBJ1-1; TRBD1 aligns across 7 bases. The CDR3 spans 15 residues. V shed 0 bases, J shed 1 base, and the junction held 2 bases outside the gene matches. Germline CDR1 LGHNA, CDR2 YSLEER. Here the CDR3 reads CASSQDEGANTEAFF. CDR3 sequence (DNA): TGCGCCAGCAGCCAAGATGAGGGGGCGAACACTGAAGCTTTCTTT.

The chain carries TRBV5-1 and TRBJ2-1, with D perhaps matching TRBD1 (5 bases). The CDR3 has 13 amino acids. V lost 0 bases and J 10 bases, leaving 11 bases between the germline ends. Germline assignment: CDR1 SGHRS and CDR2 YFSETQ. This CDR3 is CASSLAVGVEQFF. DNA of the CDR3: TGCGCCAGCAGCTTGGCCGTAGGGGTCGAGCAGTTCTTC. The full variable domain, completed using reference TRBV5-1 and TRBJ2-1, is KAGVTQTPRYLIKTRGQQVTLSCSPISGHRSVSWYQQTPGQGLQFLFEYFSETQRNKGNFPGRFSGRQFSNSRSEMNVSTLELGDSALYLCASSLAVGVEQFFGPGTRLTVL.

The table lists this clone with a count of one. V usage is TRBV6-1 and J usage is TRBJ1-4, with TRBD1 matching 11 bases. The CDR3 is 15 amino acids. Looked up from germline, CDR1 is MNHNS and CDR2 is SASEGT. V trimming: 9 bases; J trimming: 7 bases; junction bases outside the gene matches: 10. CDR3 region: CARLKSGTGGEKLFF. The CDR3 DNA follows: TGTGCCAGACTAAAATCCGGGACAGGGGGTGAAAAACTGTTTTTT.

The J gene is TRBJ1-1, the V gene TRBV18; D is ambiguous. This CDR3 is 12 amino acids long. Between the trimmed V and J ends, which lost 1 base and 4 bases, there was a span of 4 bases. Germline CDR1 reads KGHSH; CDR2 reads LQKENI. Here the CDR3 reads CASSPQGTEAFF. CDR3 nucleotides: TGTGCCAGCTCACCACAGGGCACTGAAGCTTTCTTT.

The rearrangement uses TRBV6-5 and TRBJ1-5; TRBD1 might be the D (6 bases). The germline gives CDR1 MNHEY, CDR2 SVGAGI. The ends were cut back, 0 bases at V and 7 bases at J, with 10 bases in the middle. The CDR3 extends over 14 amino acids. As DNA, the CDR3 is TGTGCCAGCAGTTACTCTGAGGGGGGGCAGCCCCAGCATTTT. It specifies CASSYSEGGQPQHF.

CDR3 amino acids: CASSPPLRGDTDTQYF. CDR3 sequence (DNA): TGTGCCAGCTCACCACCGCTGCGGGGAGACACAGATACGCAGTATTTT. The V and J genes are TRBV18 and TRBJ2-3; perhaps TRBD2 as D (6 bases). Germline values: CDR1 KGHSH, CDR2 LQKENI. V gave up 0 bases and J gave up 2 bases, with 12 bases separating them. The CDR3 is made up of 16 amino acids.

The chain employs TRBV14 and TRBJ2-7, with no clear D. Trimming took off 11 bases at V and 4 bases at J, with 18 bases between the two ends. Germline assignment: CDR1 SGHDN and CDR2 FVKESK. The CDR3 has 13 amino acids. The CDR3 here is CASASDVVYEQYF. The DNA for the CDR3 is TGTGCCTCCGCAAGCGACGTAGTATACGAGCAGTACTTC.

The chain has TRBV6-1 and TRBJ1-3; 8 bases agree with TRBD1. The V and J ends lost 8 bases and 4 bases, in that order; junction bases with no gene match: 4. The CDR3 is made up of 13 amino acids. The V gene's germline CDR1 is MNHNS and CDR2 SASEGT. The CDR3: CASHDRGGNTIYF. The CDR3 DNA sequence: TGTGCCAGCCATGACAGGGGAGGAAACACCATATATTTT.